This entry lists 23 T cell receptor beta chains sequenced from one sample in a study of cytomegalovirus exposure and HLA in healthy donors. In the PCR, 60 Vbeta and 13 Jbeta primers were used. Assay: immunoSEQ multiplex PCR; the TCRdb copy retains only in-frame clones and omits some. The repertoire has roughly 280,000 clones, more than 55% of them found once; the top ten carry 2% to 2.5%. The sample was PBMCs. These TCRs come from a female donor in good health and CMV-seronegative.

This chain connects TRBV6-5 to TRBJ1-2; 7 bases agree with TRBD1. The V gene end was trimmed by 4 bases and the J gene end by 7 bases; junction bases not matched to a gene: 6. The germline V gene has CDR1 MNHEY and CDR2 SVGAGI. The CDR3 has 13 residues. The chain's CDR3 is CASSLTGNGGYTF. As DNA, the CDR3 is TGTGCCAGCAGTTTGACAGGGAACGGTGGCTACACCTTC.

The chain has TRBV11-2 and TRBJ2-5; D is possibly TRBD2 (5 bases). TRBJ2-7 explains the end of the DNA better; the J call may be wrong. The CDR3 loop spans 13 amino acids. From germline, CDR1 is SGHAT and CDR2 FQNNGV. The CDR3 sequence: CASSRGIAYEQYF. The CDR3, as DNA: TGTGCCAGCAGCCGAGGGATCGCCTACGAGCAGTACTTC.

This clone occurred a few times. The chain uses TRBV29-1 and TRBJ1-2, with D possibly TRBD1 on 6 matching bases. The CDR3 totals 12 residues. Germline V gene lookup returns CDR1 SQVTM and CDR2 ANQGSEA. Trimming took 6 bases from V and 2 from J, leaving 10 bases between them. CDR3 loop: CSVRTVNYGYTF. CDR3 bases: TGCAGCGTACGGACAGTAAACTATGGCTACACCTTC.

The CDR3 loop is CASSMDRAGGNTIYF. The DNA for the CDR3 is TGCGCCAGCAGCATGGACAGGGCGGGTGGAAACACCATATATTTT. The V and J genes are TRBV5-1 and TRBJ1-3; 8 bases match TRBD1. CDR1 is SGHRS, CDR2 YFSETQ, per germline. With V trimmed by 4 bases and J by 3 bases, 6 bases remained unmatched. CDR3 length: 15 amino acids.

The V call is TRBV7-8, the J call TRBJ2-5, with TRBD2 matching 7 bases. The CDR3 is made up of 14 amino acids. Germline V gene sequence: CDR1 SGHVS, CDR2 FQNEAQ. After removal of 1 base from V and 4 bases from J, the junction contained 3 bases not matched to a gene. CDR3 sequence reads: CASSLEVAGETQYF. CDR3 bases: TGTGCCAGCAGCTTAGAGGTAGCGGGAGAGACCCAGTACTTC.

The rearrangement uses TRBV7-9 and TRBJ1-2; 11 nucleotides align to TRBD1. Germline V CDR1 and CDR2: SEHNR, FQNEAQ (reference sequence). Trimming cost V 4 bases and J 3 bases; bases outside gene matches: 10. This CDR3 is 17 amino acids long. The CDR3 reads CASSSTPDRGLYYGYTF. CDR3 DNA: TGTGCCAGCAGCTCTACACCGGACAGGGGGCTTTACTATGGCTACACCTTC.

This clone was detected once. The V gene is TRBV6-6, the J gene TRBJ1-4; 7 nucleotides align to TRBD1. Trimming took 6 bases from V and 4 from J; bases not matched to a gene: 8. The length of the CDR3 is 15 residues. CDR1 and CDR2 (germline): MNHNY, SVGAGI (reference sequence). CDR3 DNA: TGTGCCAGCAGGCCAACAGGGGTTAGTAATGAAAAACTGTTTTTT. Translating it yields CASRPTGVSNEKLFF.

The CDR3 is CASSQDRTTNEKLFF. In nucleotides, the CDR3 is TGTGCCAGCAGCCAAGATCGTACAACTAATGAAAAACTGTTTTTT. The J gene is TRBJ1-4, the V gene TRBV4-2, with unresolved D. The CDR3 contains 15 residues. Germline V CDR1 and CDR2: LGHNA, YNFKEQ. Trimming left V 0 bases short and J 0 bases short, with 5 bases between.

The V call is TRBV9, the J call TRBJ2-1, with 8 bases that match TRBD2. The J segment lost 6 bases and the V segment lost 3 bases, leaving 14 bases of the junction unmatched. There are 17 residues in the CDR3. Per the germline V gene, CDR1 is SGDLS and CDR2 is YYNGEE. For the CDR3, the DNA is TGTGCCAGCAGCGGACTGGCCGGGACTAGGTCCATCAATGAGCAGTTCTTC. Translation: CASSGLAGTRSINEQFF.

There are a few counts of this clone. The chain employs TRBV5-1 and TRBJ2-3, with 10 bases matching TRBD2. Unmatched junction bases numbered 4, after V lost 0 bases and J lost 3 bases. This CDR3 comprises 16 residues. CDR1 is SGHRS and CDR2 is YFSETQ in the germline V gene. This CDR3 is CASSLASGSGTDTQYF. CDR3 nucleotide sequence: TGCGCCAGCAGCTTGGCTAGCGGGAGTGGGACAGATACGCAGTATTTT.

V usage is TRBV6-1 and J usage is TRBJ2-3, with TRBD2 matching over 7 bases. V gave up 10 bases and J gave up 0 bases; unmatched junction bases: 7. Germline CDR1 is MNHNS and CDR2 is SASEGT. CDR3 length equals 14 residues. CDR3 protein: CATQRDPSTDTQYF. CDR3 sequence (DNA): TGTGCCACCCAGCGGGACCCTAGCACAGATACGCAGTATTTT.

For the CDR3, the DNA is TGTGCCTGGAGTGCGAATTTGGGCCAGCCCCAGCATTTT. It is translated as CAWSANLGQPQHF. This sequence joins TRBV30 and TRBJ1-5; no clear D. This CDR3 is 13 amino acids long. V shed 1 base and J shed 7 bases, with 11 bases lying between them. CDR1 is GTSNPN and CDR2 is SVGIG in the germline V gene (reference sequence).

The chain combines TRBV12-5 with TRBJ2-2, with D maybe TRBD2 (5 bases). Germline loops: CDR1 LGHNT, CDR2 FRNRAP. This CDR3 comprises 17 residues. The V gene lost 6 bases and the J gene lost 0 bases, with 17 bases spanning the gap. The CDR3 spells CASGDRRSSANTGELFF. The DNA of the CDR3 is TGTGCTAGTGGGGATAGGAGGTCTTCCGCGAACACCGGGGAGCTGTTTTTT.

In this sample, this clone turned up a few times. The J gene is TRBJ2-2, the V gene TRBV27, with 10 positions matching TRBD1. The germline V gene encodes CDR1 MNHEY and CDR2 SMNVEV (reference sequence). There are 16 residues in the CDR3. With 6 bases clipped from V and 4 bases from J, the junction kept 8 bases outside the gene matches. CDR3: CASSDRGRAVTGELFF. CDR3 nucleotide sequence: TGTGCCAGCAGCGACAGGGGGCGCGCGGTCACCGGGGAGCTGTTTTTT.

This rearrangement joins TRBV5-8 to TRBJ2-1, with 13 bases matching TRBD2. The CDR3 sequence is 16 residues long. The trim removed 4 bases at V and 2 bases at J, leaving 3 bases unmatched. The germline V gene encodes CDR1 SGHTS and CDR2 YDEGEE. The CDR3 here is CASSGTSGITYNEQFF. The CDR3 coding sequence is TGTGCCAGCAGCGGGACTAGCGGGATAACCTACAATGAGCAGTTCTTC.

The chain employs TRBV28 and TRBJ2-5, with a tentative D call TRBD2 (6 bases). The end of the DNA aligns better with TRBJ2-7, so the J call may be wrong. The CDR3 loop spans 15 amino acids. Germline CDR1 is MDHEN and CDR2 is SYDVKM. The CDR3 region is CASSTPWGEEYEQYF. Here the CDR3 DNA reads TGTGCCAGCAGTACGCCGTGGGGGGAAGAATACGAGCAGTACTTC.

This clone has a handful of counts. The J gene is TRBJ2-3, the V gene TRBV7-6; TRBD1 aligns across 7 bases. There are 15 residues in the CDR3. J lost 5 bases, V lost 5 bases, and 10 bases had no gene match. Germline CDR1 is SGHVS and CDR2 is FNYEAQ. This CDR3 reads CASSPRDSILDTQYF. The CDR3 DNA follows: TGTGCCAGCAGCCCCCGGGACAGTATTCTAGATACGCAGTATTTT.

The rearrangement joins TRBV5-4 to TRBJ2-7, with a tentative D call TRBD2 (6 bases). With 4 bases removed from V and 6 bases from J, the gap between germline ends came to 11 bases. The CDR3 extends over 12 amino acids. CDR1 is SGHNT and CDR2 is YYREEE in the germline V gene (reference sequence). CDR3 residues: CASSRGTTEQYF. In DNA, the CDR3 is TGTGCCAGCAGCCGGGGGACCACCGAGCAGTACTTC.

The rearrangement links TRBV5-1 to TRBJ1-2, with TRBD1 matching over 7 bases. This CDR3 has 13 residues. Germline loops: CDR1 SGHRS, CDR2 YFSETQ. Trimming removed 4 bases from V and 5 bases from J; junction bases left unmatched: 5. The DNA of the CDR3 is TGCGCCAGCAGCGCTCAGGGGGGTTATGGCTACACCTTC. Residues: CASSAQGGYGYTF.

The rearrangement links TRBV5-6 to TRBJ1-5; D uncertain. This CDR3 has 16 amino acids. V lost 0 bases and J 7 bases, leaving 17 bases between the germline ends. Germline V gene sequence: CDR1 SGHDT, CDR2 YYEEEE. The CDR3 sequence is CASSLAGLPTGQPQHF. For the CDR3, the DNA is TGTGCCAGCAGCTTGGCAGGACTCCCCACTGGGCAGCCCCAGCATTTT. Looking up the rest from reference TRBV5-6 and TRBJ1-5 gives the full variable domain: DAGVTQSPTHLIKTRGQQVTLRCSPKSGHDTVSWYQQALGQGPQFIFQYYEEEERQRGNFPDRFSGHQFPNYSSELNVNALLLGDSALYLCASSLAGLPTGQPQHFGDGTRLSIL.

The chain joins TRBV4-1 to TRBJ1-2; D remains ambiguous. The CDR3 consists of 15 residues. Germline CDR1 is MGHRA and CDR2 is YSYEKL. Trimming stripped 0 bases from V and 2 bases from J, with 10 bases between. In DNA form, the CDR3 reads TGCGCCAGCAGCCAAGAAGTCGGAGGGAACTATGGCTACACCTTC. This gives the protein CASSQEVGGNYGYTF.

This clone came up a few times. J is TRBJ1-5 and V is TRBV6-1; a weak D match, TRBD1 (6 bases). CDR3 length: 14 residues. Trimming stripped 5 bases from V and 6 bases from J, with 14 bases between. From germline, CDR1 is MNHNS and CDR2 SASEGT. CDR3 sequence reads: CASSLTGHRQPQHF. For the CDR3, the DNA is TGTGCCAGCAGTCTCACAGGGCATCGTCAGCCCCAGCATTTT.

The genes are TRBV5-1 and TRBJ2-1; the match to TRBD2 covers 16 bases. Trimming removed 4 bases from V and 6 bases from J; junction bases left unmatched: 7. CDR1 and CDR2 (germline): SGHRS, YFSETQ. This CDR3 spans 17 amino acids. The CDR3 is CASSLGLAGGIGNEQFF. In DNA, the CDR3 is TGCGCCAGCAGCCTGGGACTAGCGGGAGGGATTGGCAATGAGCAGTTCTTC.